Each of the 2 T cell receptor beta chains below was sequenced from the same sample in a study of cytomegalovirus exposure and HLA in healthy donors. This PCR relied on a set of 60 Vbeta primers and 13 Jbeta primers. Using immunoSEQ multiplex PCR, the repertoire was profiled, and TCRdb retains in-frame clones only, with some absent. The table records some 30,000 clones, 35% to 55% of them present only once. Sequencing used PBMCs. These receptors came from a woman aged 50 to 65 in good health and CMV-seronegative.

The sample holds a few counts of this clone. The chain carries TRBV13 and TRBJ2-7, with TRBD2 matching 7 bases. Germline V gene sequence: CDR1 PRHDT, CDR2 FYEKMQ (reference sequence). The V segment lost 5 bases and the J segment 2 bases; nucleotides outside the gene matches: 6. The CDR3 consists of 14 residues. The CDR3 reads CASSLLASPYEQYF. CDR3 in DNA: TGTGCCAGCAGCCTACTAGCGAGCCCCTACGAGCAGTACTTC.

This chain joins TRBV28 and TRBJ2-1; TRBD2 agrees at 14 bases. The CDR3 covers 16 residues. Unmatched junction bases numbered 4, after V lost 5 bases and J lost 4 bases. CDR1 is MDHEN, CDR2 SYDVKM, per germline. The DNA of the CDR3 is TGTGCCAGCAGTCCGCGGACTAGCGGGAGGTACAATGAGCAGTTCTTC. Protein product: CASSPRTSGRYNEQFF.